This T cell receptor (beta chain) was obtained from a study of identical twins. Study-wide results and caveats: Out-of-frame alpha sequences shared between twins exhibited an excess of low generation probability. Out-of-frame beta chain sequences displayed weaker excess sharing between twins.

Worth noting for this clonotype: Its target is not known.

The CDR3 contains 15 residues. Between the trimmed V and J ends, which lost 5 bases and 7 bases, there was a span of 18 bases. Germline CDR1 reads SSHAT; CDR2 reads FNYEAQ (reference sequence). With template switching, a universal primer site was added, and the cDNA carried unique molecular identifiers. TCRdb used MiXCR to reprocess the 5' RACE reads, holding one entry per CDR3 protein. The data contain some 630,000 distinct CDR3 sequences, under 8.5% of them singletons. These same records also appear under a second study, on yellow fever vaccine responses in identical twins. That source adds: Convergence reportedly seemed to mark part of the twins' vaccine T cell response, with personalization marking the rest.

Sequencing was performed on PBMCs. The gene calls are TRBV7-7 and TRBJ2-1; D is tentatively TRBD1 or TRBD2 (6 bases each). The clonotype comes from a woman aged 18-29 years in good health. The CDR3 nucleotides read TGTGCCAGCAGCCCCCGGGGGCCCCGGGGTAATGAGCAGTTCTTC. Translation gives CASSPRGPRGNEQFF.